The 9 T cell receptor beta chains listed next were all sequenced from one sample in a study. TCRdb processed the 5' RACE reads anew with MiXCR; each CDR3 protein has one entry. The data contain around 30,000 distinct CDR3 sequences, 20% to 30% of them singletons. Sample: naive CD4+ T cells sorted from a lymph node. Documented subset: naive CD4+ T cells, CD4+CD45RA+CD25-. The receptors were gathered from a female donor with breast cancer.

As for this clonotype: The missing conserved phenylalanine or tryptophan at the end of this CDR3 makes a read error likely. CDR3 sequence: CSVATGTNSYEQYS. DNA of the CDR3: TGCAGCGTTGCGACCGGGACTAACTCCTACGAGCAGTACTCC. The chain joins TRBV29-1 to TRBJ2-7; 7 bases are shared with TRBD2. Unmatched junction bases numbered 6, after V lost 4 bases and J lost 0 bases. Germline V gene sequence: CDR1 SQVTM, CDR2 ANQGSEA. The CDR3 runs to 14 residues.

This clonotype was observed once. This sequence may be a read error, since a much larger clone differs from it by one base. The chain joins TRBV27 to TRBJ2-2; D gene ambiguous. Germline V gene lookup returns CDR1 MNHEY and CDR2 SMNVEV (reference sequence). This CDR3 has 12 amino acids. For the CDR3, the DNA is TGTGCCAGCAGTCCCAACACCGAGGAGCTGTTTTTT. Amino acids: CASSPNTEELFF.

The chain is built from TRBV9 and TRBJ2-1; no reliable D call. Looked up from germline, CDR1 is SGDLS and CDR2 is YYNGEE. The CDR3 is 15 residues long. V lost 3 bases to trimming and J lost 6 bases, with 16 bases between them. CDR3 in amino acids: CASSGSGSAVNEQFF. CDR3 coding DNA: TGTGCCAGCAGCGGGTCCGGGTCAGCAGTCAATGAGCAGTTCTTC.

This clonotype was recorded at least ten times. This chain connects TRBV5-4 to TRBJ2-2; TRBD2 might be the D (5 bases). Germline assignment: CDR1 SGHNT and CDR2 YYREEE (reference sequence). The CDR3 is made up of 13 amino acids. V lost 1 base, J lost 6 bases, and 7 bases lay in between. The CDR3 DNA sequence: TGTGCCAGCAGCTTGACCGGGGCCGGGGAGCTGTTTTTT. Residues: CASSLTGAGELFF.

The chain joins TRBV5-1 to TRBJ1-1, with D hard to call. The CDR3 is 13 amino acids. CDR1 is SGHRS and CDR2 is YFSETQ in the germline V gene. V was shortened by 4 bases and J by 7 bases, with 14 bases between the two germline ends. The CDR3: CASSQPDGYEAFF. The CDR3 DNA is TGCGCCAGCAGCCAGCCGGACGGATATGAAGCTTTCTTT.

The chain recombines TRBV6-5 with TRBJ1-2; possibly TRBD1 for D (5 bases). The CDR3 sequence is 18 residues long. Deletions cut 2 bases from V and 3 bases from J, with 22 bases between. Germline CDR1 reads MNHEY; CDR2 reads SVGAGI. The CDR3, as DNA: TGTGCCAGCAGTTACCGGTTACACAGAGAAGGGGACGACTATGGCTACACCTTC. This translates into CASSYRLHREGDDYGYTF.

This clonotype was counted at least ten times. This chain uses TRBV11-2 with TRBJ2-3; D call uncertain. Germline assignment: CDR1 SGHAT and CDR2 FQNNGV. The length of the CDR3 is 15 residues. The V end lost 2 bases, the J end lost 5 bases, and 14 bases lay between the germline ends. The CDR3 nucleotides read TGTGCCAGCAGCTTAAGTTTGGCAGAATTAGATACGCAGTATTTT. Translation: CASSLSLAELDTQYF.

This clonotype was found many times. The CDR3 DNA follows: TGTGCCAGCAGTGCAAGACAGGGGACAGATACGCAGTATTTT. Amino acids: CASSARQGTDTQYF. The chain recombines TRBV25-1 with TRBJ2-3, with TRBD1 matching 8 bases. The trim removed 4 bases at V and 3 bases at J, leaving 3 bases unmatched. The CDR3 is 14 residues long. Germline V gene sequence: CDR1 MGHDK, CDR2 SYGVNS. Full variable domain (remainder filled in from reference TRBV25-1 and TRBJ2-3): EADIYQTPRYLVIGTGKKITLECSQTMGHDKMYWYQQDPGMELHLIHYSYGVNSTEKGDLSSESTVSRIRTEHFPLTLESARPSHTSQYLCASSARQGTDTQYFGPGTRLTVL.

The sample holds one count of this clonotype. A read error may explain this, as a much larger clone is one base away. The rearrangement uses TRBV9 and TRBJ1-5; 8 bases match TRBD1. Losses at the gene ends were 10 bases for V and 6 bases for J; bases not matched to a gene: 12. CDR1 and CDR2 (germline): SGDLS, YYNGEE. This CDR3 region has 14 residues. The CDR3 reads CAGIQGQGGQPQHF. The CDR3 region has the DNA TGTGCCGGCATCCAAGGACAGGGTGGTCAGCCCCAGCATTTT.